A selection of T cell receptor beta chains follows, all from one sample in a study of T cell responses to AZD1222 COVID-19 vaccine. Profiling relied on immunoSEQ multiplex PCR, and the TCRdb table lists in-frame clones only, not all of them. The sample lists approximately 150,000 clones, roughly 94% seen once, with approximately 5.5% in the top ten. Specimen: peripheral blood, collected 28 days after the second AZD1222 dose. These receptors came from an adult who received the AZD1222 COVID-19 vaccine. Each CDR3 is given with its conserved first and last residue. A D gene is named only where the DNA matches it firmly. A clone size is listed for some rows: how often the clone was seen (once, few, many), or a class if it is expanded.

TRBJ1-6 | TRBV5-4 | . | TRBD1 | CASSLGGGQGRGSYNSPLHF | TGTGCCAGCAGCTTGGGGGGCGGACAGGGCCGAGGCTCCTATAATTCACCCCTCCACTTT
TRBJ1-5 | TRBV5-5 | . | . | CASSTGTHSNQPQHF | TGTGCCAGCAGCACCGGGACACATAGCAATCAGCCCCAGCATTTT
TRBJ1-1 | TRBV29-1 | . | TRBD1 | CSVKIQGTAGAFF | TGCAGCGTCAAAATCCAAGGGACAGCGGGAGCTTTCTTT
TRBJ1-2 | TRBV7-9 | . | TRBD1 | CASSSMGQGVRDGYTF | TGTGCCAGCAGCTCCATGGGACAGGGAGTTAGGGATGGCTACACCTTC
TRBJ1-1 | TRBV15 | . | . | CATSRVGDTEAFF | TGTGCCACCAGCAGAGTAGGGGACACTGAAGCTTTCTTT
TRBJ2-3 | TRBV15 | . | TRBD2 | CATSRLAGGGTDTQYF | TGTGCCACCAGCAGATTAGCGGGAGGGGGCACAGATACGCAGTATTTT
TRBJ1-5 | TRBV30 | few | TRBD1 | CAYRDSHSNQPQHF | TGTGCCTACCGGGACAGCCATAGCAATCAGCCCCAGCATTTT
TRBJ2-2 | TRBV28 | . | . | CASTPSGTQKTGELFF | TGTGCCAGCACTCCCTCCGGGACTCAAAAAACCGGGGAGCTGTTTTTT
TRBJ1-1 | TRBV25-1 | . | . | CASSERGGSGTEAFF | TGTGCCAGCAGTGAAAGAGGGGGAAGTGGCACTGAAGCTTTCTTT
TRBJ1-4 | TRBV7-9 | . | TRBD1 | CASSRGQPATNEKLFF | TGTGCCAGCAGCCGGGGACAGCCCGCAACTAATGAAAAACTGTTTTTT
TRBJ2-3 | TRBV6-2/TRBV6-3 | once | TRBD2 | CASSYSTSGRLVWDTQYF | TGTGCCAGCAGTTACTCGACTAGCGGGAGGCTCGTATGGGATACGCAGTATTTT
TRBJ1-2 | TRBV5-6 | . | . | CASAGGAYGYTF | TGTGCCAGCGCCGGGGGGGCCTATGGCTACACCTTC
TRBJ2-3 | TRBV7-6 | . | . | CASSLDGRATDTQYF | TGTGCCAGCAGCTTAGATGGCCGAGCCACAGATACGCAGTATTTT
TRBJ2-1 | TRBV28 | . | TRBD2 | CASRVGGSLYNEQFF | TGTGCCAGCAGGGTGGGCGGGAGTTTGTACAATGAGCAGTTCTTC
TRBJ2-7 | TRBV9 | . | . | CASSESSAGLSYEQYF | TGTGCCAGCAGCGAAAGTTCGGCGGGGCTCTCCTACGAGCAGTACTTC
TRBJ2-7 | TRBV4-1 | . | TRBD2 | CASSQGRRASGEVEQYF | TGCGCCAGCAGCCAAGGAAGAAGGGCTAGCGGAGAAGTAGAGCAGTACTTC
TRBJ2-6 | TRBV11-2 | . | . | CASSPLGGSGANVLTF | TGTGCCAGCAGCCCCTTGGGGGGCTCTGGGGCCAACGTCCTGACTTTC
TRBJ1-2 | TRBV9 | . | . | CASSPMRSGDVGGYTF | TGTGCCAGCAGCCCGATGAGATCAGGGGACGTAGGTGGCTACACCTTC
TRBJ2-3 | TRBV27 | once | . | CASSTWDRLGTDTQYF | TGTGCCAGCAGTACCTGGGATAGACTAGGCACAGATACGCAGTATTTT
TRBJ2-3 | TRBV7-2 | . | TRBD2 | CASSTTPGTSVTDTQYF | TGTGCCAGCAGCACTACGCCCGGGACTAGCGTCACAGATACGCAGTATTTT
TRBJ2-7 | TRBV5-6 | . | . | CASSSDRYEQYF | TGTGCCAGCAGCTCGGACCGTTACGAGCAGTACTTC
TRBJ2-1 | TRBV27 | . | . | CASSLNGLTEQFF | TGTGCCAGCAGTTTAAATGGACTAACTGAGCAGTTCTTC
TRBJ1-5 | TRBV28 | . | . | CASSSTVAGSNQPQHF | TGTGCCAGCAGTAGTACGGTGGCAGGGTCAAATCAGCCCCAGCATTTT
TRBJ1-2 | TRBV5-6 | once | TRBD1 | CASSWTGGSAYGYTF | TGTGCCAGCAGCTGGACAGGGGGGAGTGCCTATGGCTACACCTTC
TRBJ1-4 | TRBV18 | . | TRBD1 | CASSPGTGANEKLFF | TGTGCCAGCTCACCGGGGACAGGGGCTAATGAAAAACTGTTTTTT
TRBJ1-1 | TRBV28 | . | . | CASSLGLLNTEAFF | TGTGCCAGCAGTTTGGGGCTCTTGAACACTGAAGCTTTCTTT
TRBJ2-7 | TRBV6-6 | . | . | CASSFTGPNDEQYF | TGTGCCAGCAGTTTCACCGGGCCAAATGACGAGCAGTACTTC
TRBJ2-1 | TRBV7-3 | . | . | CASSSPGFNEQFF | TGTGCCAGCAGCTCACCGGGGTTCAATGAGCAGTTCTTC
TRBJ2-1 | TRBV11-3 | . | TRBD2 | CASSLGASGSYNEQFF | TGTGCCAGCAGCTTAGGGGCTAGCGGGAGTTACAATGAGCAGTTCTTC
TRBJ2-2 | TRBV19 | . | TRBD2 | CASSRLAGGPNTGELFF | TGTGCCAGTAGTCGGCTAGCGGGAGGCCCCAACACCGGGGAGCTGTTTTTT
TRBJ2-7 | TRBV7-2 | . | . | CASSLTRGSHEQYF | TGTGCCAGCAGCTTAACCAGGGGATCTCACGAGCAGTACTTC
TRBJ2-2 | TRBV10-2 | . | . | CASSPRLIGGELFF | TGCGCCAGCAGCCCCAGGTTAATTGGCGGGGAGCTGTTTTTT
TRBJ1-1 | TRBV30 | . | . | CALGPRRTEAFF | TGTGCCTTGGGACCCCGTAGAACTGAAGCTTTCTTT
TRBJ2-7 | TRBV21-1 | . | . | CASSKARSGDRYEQYF | TGTGCCAGCAGCAAAGCGAGGTCAGGGGACCGCTACGAGCAGTACTTC
TRBJ1-1 | TRBV9 | . | TRBD1 | CASSVTGVRDTEAFF | TGTGCCAGCAGCGTGACAGGGGTACGAGACACTGAAGCTTTCTTT
TRBJ2-2 | TRBV1 | . | . | CTSSQVLGELFF | TGCACCAGCAGCCAAGTCCTCGGGGAGCTGTTTTTT
TRBJ2-1 | TRBV3-1/TRBV3-2 | . | . | CASSQEGEARYNEQFF | TGTGCCAGCAGCCAAGAGGGCGAGGCTCGCTACAATGAGCAGTTCTTC
TRBJ2-7 | TRBV20-1 | . | . | CSANLGREQYF | TGCAGTGCTAATTTAGGGAGGGAGCAGTACTTC